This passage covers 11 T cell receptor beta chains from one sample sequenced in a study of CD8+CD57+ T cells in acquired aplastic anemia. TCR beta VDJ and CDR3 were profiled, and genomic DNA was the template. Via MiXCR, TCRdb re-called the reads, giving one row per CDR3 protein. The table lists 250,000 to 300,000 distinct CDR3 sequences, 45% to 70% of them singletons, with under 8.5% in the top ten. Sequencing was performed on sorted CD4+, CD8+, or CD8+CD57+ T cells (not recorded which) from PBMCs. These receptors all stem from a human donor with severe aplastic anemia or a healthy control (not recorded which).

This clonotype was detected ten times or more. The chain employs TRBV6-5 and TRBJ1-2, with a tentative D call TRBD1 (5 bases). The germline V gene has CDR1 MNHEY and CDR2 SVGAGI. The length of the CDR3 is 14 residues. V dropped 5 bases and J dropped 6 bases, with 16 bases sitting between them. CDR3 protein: CASSRGGGVDGYTF. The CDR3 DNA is TGTGCCAGCAGTCGCGGGGGGGGGGTCGATGGCTACACCTTC.

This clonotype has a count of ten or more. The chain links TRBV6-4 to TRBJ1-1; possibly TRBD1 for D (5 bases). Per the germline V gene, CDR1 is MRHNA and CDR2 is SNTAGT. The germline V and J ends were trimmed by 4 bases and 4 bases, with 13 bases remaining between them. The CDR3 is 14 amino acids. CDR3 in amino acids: CASSVTAGATEAFF. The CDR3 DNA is TGTGCCAGCAGTGTGACAGCGGGCGCCACTGAAGCTTTCTTT.

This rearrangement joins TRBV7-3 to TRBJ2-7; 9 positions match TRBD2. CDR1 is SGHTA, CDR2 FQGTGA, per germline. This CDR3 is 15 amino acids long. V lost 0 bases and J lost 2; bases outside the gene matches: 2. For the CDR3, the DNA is TGTGCCAGCAGCTTAACTAGCGGGGGAACCTACGAGCAGTACTTC. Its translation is CASSLTSGGTYEQYF. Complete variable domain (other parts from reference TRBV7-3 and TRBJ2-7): GAGVSQTPSNKVTEKGKYVELRCDPISGHTALYWYRQSLGQGPEFLIYFQGTGAADDSGLPNDRFFAVRPEGSVSTLKIQRTERGDSAVYLCASSLTSGGTYEQYFGPGTRLTVT.

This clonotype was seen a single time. CDR3 protein: CATRTSGELFF. The CDR3 DNA is TGTGCCACCCGGACTAGCGGGGAGCTGTTTTTT. The gene calls are TRBV5-4 and TRBJ2-2; TRBD2 agrees at 7 bases. This CDR3 is built from 11 residues. V dropped 9 bases and J dropped 7; count of bases not matched to a gene: 3. Germline V lookup: CDR1 SGHNT, CDR2 YYREEE (reference sequence).

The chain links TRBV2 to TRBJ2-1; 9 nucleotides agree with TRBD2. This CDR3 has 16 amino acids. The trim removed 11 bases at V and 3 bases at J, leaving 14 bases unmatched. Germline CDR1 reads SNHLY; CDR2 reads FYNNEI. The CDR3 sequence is CAQGELAGPLYNEQFF. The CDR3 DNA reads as TGTGCCCAAGGGGAGCTAGCGGGGCCACTCTACAATGAGCAGTTCTTC.

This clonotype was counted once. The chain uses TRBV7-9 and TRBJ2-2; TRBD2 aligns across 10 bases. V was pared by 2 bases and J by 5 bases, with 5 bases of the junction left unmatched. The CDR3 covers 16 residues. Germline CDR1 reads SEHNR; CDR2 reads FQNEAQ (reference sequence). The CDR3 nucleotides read TGTGCCAGCAGCTTATTACTAGCGGGGAGGACCGGGGAGCTGTTTTTT. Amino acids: CASSLLLAGRTGELFF.

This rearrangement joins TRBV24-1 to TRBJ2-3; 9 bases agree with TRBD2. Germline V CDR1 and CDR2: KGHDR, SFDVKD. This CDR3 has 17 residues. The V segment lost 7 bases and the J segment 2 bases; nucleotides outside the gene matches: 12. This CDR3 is CATSGKLAGLNTDTQYF. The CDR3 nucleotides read TGTGCCACCAGCGGGAAGCTAGCGGGGCTCAACACAGATACGCAGTATTTT.

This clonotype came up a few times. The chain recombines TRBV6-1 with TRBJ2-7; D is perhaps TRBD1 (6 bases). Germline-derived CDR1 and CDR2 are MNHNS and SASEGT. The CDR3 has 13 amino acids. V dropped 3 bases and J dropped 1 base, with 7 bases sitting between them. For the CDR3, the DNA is TGTGCCAGCAGTGAGACAGGTTCCTACGAGCAGTACTTC. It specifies CASSETGSYEQYF.

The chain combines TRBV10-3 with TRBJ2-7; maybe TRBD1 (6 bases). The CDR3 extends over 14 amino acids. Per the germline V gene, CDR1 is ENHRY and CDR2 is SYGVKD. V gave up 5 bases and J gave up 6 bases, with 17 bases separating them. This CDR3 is CAISTGLGLTEQYF. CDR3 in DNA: TGTGCCATCAGTACAGGGCTTGGTCTAACCGAGCAGTACTTC.

DNA of the CDR3: TGTGCCAGCAGCTCGTATCCCTACGAGCAGTACTTC. Translating gives CASSSYPYEQYF. The chain uses TRBV6-5 and TRBJ2-7; D unclear. CDR3 length equals 12 residues. V lost 6 bases and J 2 bases, leaving 8 bases between the germline ends. From germline, CDR1 is MNHEY and CDR2 SVGAGI.

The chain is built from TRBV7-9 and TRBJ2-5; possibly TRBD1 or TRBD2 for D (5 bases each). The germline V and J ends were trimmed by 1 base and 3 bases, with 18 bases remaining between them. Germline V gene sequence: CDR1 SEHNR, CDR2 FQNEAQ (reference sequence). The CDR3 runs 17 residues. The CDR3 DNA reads TGTGCCAGCAGCTTAGTGGGGCGAGGGCATCCTAAAGAGACCCAGTACTTC. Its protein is CASSLVGRGHPKETQYF.